This record covers a single T cell receptor (beta chain). Measured with immunoSEQ multiplex PCR; TCRdb has only the in-frame clones, and not every one. The sample has 310,000 or so clones, 87% seen once; the top ten hold 8% to 9%. CDR1 and CDR2 (germline): SGHRS, YFSETQ. V shed 0 bases and J shed 9 bases, with 16 bases lying between them. This CDR3 is built from 15 residues. These data come from a study of blood T cell repertoires in COVID-19. Sequencing used PBMCs or T cells enriched from blood (not recorded which). The origin of this receptor is a woman aged 18-29 years who had recovered from COVID-19. This chain connects TRBV5-1 to TRBJ1-5; D is undetermined. The CDR3, as DNA: TGCGCCAGCAGCTTGGTCAGCGCCGAGGTCGGGCCCCAGCATTTT. Its translation: CASSLVSAEVGPQHF. Full variable domain (missing parts from reference TRBV5-1 and TRBJ1-5): KAGVTQTPRYLIKTRGQQVTLSCSPISGHRSVSWYQQTPGQGLQFLFEYFSETQRNKGNFPGRFSGRQFSNSRSEMNVSTLELGDSALYLCASSLVSAEVGPQHFGDGTRLSIL.